The 12 T cell receptor beta chains below all came from one sample that was sequenced in a study of cytomegalovirus exposure and HLA in healthy donors. PCR involved 60 Vbeta and 13 Jbeta primers. Produced via immunoSEQ multiplex PCR; TCRdb's table is partial and in-frame only. Here the sample spans 170,000 or so clones, approximately 84% being singletons. The sample consisted of PBMCs. The source of these receptors is a girl between 5 and 17 years old in good health and CMV-seropositive.

This sequence joins TRBV9 and TRBJ1-1; TRBD1 agrees at 9 bases. The V segment lost 3 bases and the J segment 4 bases; nucleotides outside the gene matches: 7. CDR3 length: 15 amino acids. Germline-derived CDR1 and CDR2 are SGDLS and YYNGEE. The CDR3 region is CASSGPGQGFTEAFF. The CDR3 DNA is TGTGCCAGCAGCGGCCCTGGACAGGGGTTCACTGAAGCTTTCTTT.

The chain recombines TRBV10-3 with TRBJ2-7, with a tentative D call TRBD2 (7 bases). This CDR3 is 14 amino acids long. Germline lookup yields CDR1 ENHRY and CDR2 SYGVKD. Trimming stripped 4 bases from V and 0 bases from J, with 10 bases between. The CDR3 loop reads CAISGEGGSYEQYF. The CDR3 DNA reads TGTGCCATCAGTGGGGAGGGGGGCTCCTACGAGCAGTACTTC.

The rearrangement joins TRBV9 to TRBJ1-5; 7 nucleotides align to TRBD1. The CDR3 extends over 14 amino acids. V lost 4 bases to trimming and J lost 3 bases; unmatched junction nucleotides: 4. Germline V lookup: CDR1 SGDLS, CDR2 YYNGEE. The CDR3 is CASSRDSLNQPQHF. As DNA, the CDR3 is TGTGCCAGCAGCCGGGACAGCCTCAATCAGCCCCAGCATTTT.

The chain joins TRBV6-5 to TRBJ1-1; D is ambiguous. The V end was cut by 5 bases, the J end by 1 base, with 8 bases between. This CDR3 region has 13 residues. Germline V gives CDR1 MNHEY, CDR2 SVGAGI. The CDR3 bases are TGTGCCAGCAGTCCAGGAACGAACACTGAAGCTTTCTTT. This translates into CASSPGTNTEAFF.

CDR3 residues: CASSPATVSYEQYF. DNA of the CDR3: TGTGCCAGCAGCCCCGCTACAGTCTCCTACGAGCAGTACTTC. The chain recombines TRBV5-5 with TRBJ2-5; D is undetermined. The J call is in doubt because the DNA end fits TRBJ2-7 better. The CDR3 loop spans 14 amino acids. Germline CDR1 reads SGHKS; CDR2 reads YYEKEE (reference sequence).

The chain has TRBV4-1 and TRBJ1-1, with 7 bases matching TRBD1. The V gene's germline CDR1 is MGHRA and CDR2 YSYEKL. The CDR3 is 15 amino acids. The V gene end was trimmed by 3 bases and the J gene end by 6 bases; junction bases not matched to a gene: 10. The CDR3 coding sequence is TGCGCCAGCAGCCAGCCCGGAGGCGGACAGGCTGAAGCTTTCTTT. This gives the protein CASSQPGGGQAEAFF.

V usage is TRBV9 and J usage is TRBJ1-1; possibly TRBD1 for D (5 bases). Germline V gives CDR1 SGDLS, CDR2 YYNGEE. Trimming left V 0 bases short and J 5 bases short, with 14 bases between. This CDR3 is 15 amino acids long. The CDR3 spells CASSVGVGRGTEAFF. DNA for the CDR3: TGTGCCAGCAGCGTAGGGGTCGGGCGGGGGACTGAAGCTTTCTTT.

The chain employs TRBV5-6 and TRBJ1-1; D unresolved. Germline loops: CDR1 SGHDT, CDR2 YYEEEE. This CDR3 has 13 residues. V shed 4 bases and J shed 2 bases, with 9 bases lying between them. This chain's CDR3 is CASSRGGNTEAFF. CDR3 nucleotides: TGTGCCAGCAGCCGGGGAGGTAACACTGAAGCTTTCTTT. Full variable domain (outside the CDR3, taken from reference TRBV5-6 and TRBJ1-1): DAGVTQSPTHLIKTRGQQVTLRCSPKSGHDTVSWYQQALGQGPQFIFQYYEEEERQRGNFPDRFSGHQFPNYSSELNVNALLLGDSALYLCASSRGGNTEAFFGQGTRLTVV.

The chain recombines TRBV4-1 with TRBJ2-2, with 11 positions matching TRBD2. CDR1 MGHRA and CDR2 YSYEKL come from the germline V gene. The CDR3 covers 20 residues. V was pared by 0 bases and J by 4 bases, with 13 bases of the junction left unmatched. Written as DNA, the CDR3 is TGCGCCAGCAGCCAAGAACGCCCTAGCGGGGGGACTCGAGTCACCGGGGAGCTGTTTTTT. Translation: CASSQERPSGGTRVTGELFF.

The chain joins TRBV7-9 to TRBJ1-2; 8 nucleotides line up with TRBD1. The CDR3 loop spans 15 amino acids. Germline V gene data show CDR1 as SEHNR and CDR2 as FQNEAQ (reference sequence). Losses at the gene ends were 5 bases for V and 4 bases for J; bases not matched to a gene: 9. CDR3 residues: CASSDTGTGSYGYTF. The CDR3 nucleotides are TGTGCCAGCAGCGATACCGGGACAGGTTCCTATGGCTACACCTTC.

The chain has TRBV4-1 and TRBJ2-4, with D possibly TRBD1 on 6 matching bases. Germline V gene lookup returns CDR1 MGHRA and CDR2 YSYEKL. Trimming removed 0 bases at V and 7 bases at J, with 10 bases between. The CDR3 covers 14 residues. DNA of the CDR3: TGCGCCAGCAGCCAAGACTGGCAGGGGAACATTCAGTACTTC. Protein product: CASSQDWQGNIQYF.

The chain carries TRBV5-1 and TRBJ2-2, with 7 positions matching TRBD1. Looked up from germline, CDR1 is SGHRS and CDR2 is YFSETQ. The CDR3 has 15 residues. After removal of 0 bases from V and 7 bases from J, the junction contained 6 bases not matched to a gene. Here the CDR3 DNA reads TGCGCCAGCAGCTTGGAAGGGGGCGTACGCGGGGAGCTGTTTTTT. It codes for CASSLEGGVRGELFF.